A single sample is the source of the 7 T cell receptor beta chains below, sequenced in a study of cytomegalovirus exposure and HLA in healthy donors. The protocol was immunoSEQ multiplex PCR, while the TCRdb copy is restricted to in-frame clones and leaves out a portion. The sample has tens of thousands of clones, 95% seen once; the top ten hold roughly 0.75%. Sequenced material: PBMCs. The receptors derive from a young woman in good health and CMV-seronegative.

The V gene is TRBV7-6, the J gene TRBJ2-3, with D perhaps TRBD2 (5 bases). The CDR3 contains 16 residues. Germline V gene data show CDR1 as SGHVS and CDR2 as FNYEAQ. Trimming stripped 4 bases from V and 4 bases from J, with 18 bases between. CDR3 in amino acids: CASSSSVGGRADTQYF. DNA of the CDR3: TGTGCCAGCAGCTCTAGTGTAGGAGGTCGGGCAGATACGCAGTATTTT.

The chain recombines TRBV28 with TRBJ1-5, with D perhaps matching TRBD1 (6 bases). V lost 5 bases to trimming and J lost 0 bases, with 14 bases between them. The CDR3 has 16 amino acids. The V gene's germline CDR1 is MDHEN and CDR2 SYDVKM. Here the CDR3 reads CASSITGSYSNQPQHF. The CDR3 DNA sequence: TGTGCCAGCAGTATCACAGGGAGCTATAGCAATCAGCCCCAGCATTTT.

V gene TRBV7-2 combines with J gene TRBJ1-2; 8 bases are shared with TRBD1. This CDR3 has 17 amino acids. Germline-derived CDR1 and CDR2 are SGHTA and FQGNSA. With V trimmed by 4 bases and J by 8 bases, 18 bases remained unmatched. As DNA, the CDR3 is TGTGCCAGCAGCTGGGGGACAGGCGCCCTGGCTTCGATGGGCTACACCTTC. Its translation is CASSWGTGALASMGYTF.

In the case of this clone: Other DNA sequences in this specimen translate into the identical CDR3. The chain recombines TRBV27 with TRBJ1-2; the D gene is possibly TRBD1 (5 bases). This CDR3 has 13 amino acids. The germline V gene has CDR1 MNHEY and CDR2 SMNVEV (reference sequence). V was clipped by 5 bases and J by 4 bases, with 11 bases between them. The CDR3 bases are TGTGCCAGCAGTGTAGGCGGGGGCTATGGCTACACCTTC. This encodes CASSVGGGYGYTF.

In the case of this clone: One junction end does not reproduce the germline sequence, and a read error may be involved. The chain joins TRBV2 to TRBJ1-4; TRBD1 might be the D (5 bases). The CDR3 totals 10 residues. Per the germline V gene, CDR1 is SNHLY and CDR2 is FYNNEI. The CDR3 DNA is TGTGCCAGCGAAGGTCAGGGCCCGGTTTTT. Its protein product is CASEGQGPVF.

V usage is TRBV2 and J usage is TRBJ2-5; 8 bases agree with TRBD2. Germline assignment: CDR1 SNHLY and CDR2 FYNNEI. With V trimmed by 0 bases and J by 4 bases, 4 bases remained unmatched. The CDR3 spans 15 residues. The CDR3 sequence is CASSEAAGGIETQYF. The CDR3 DNA reads as TGTGCCAGCAGTGAAGCCGCGGGGGGTATAGAGACCCAGTACTTC.

This clone showed up just once. V is TRBV6-4 and J is TRBJ1-2, with a tentative D call TRBD1 (5 bases). The CDR3 is 15 amino acids. Germline CDR1 is MRHNA and CDR2 is SNTAGT. Trimming shortened V by 6 bases and J by 4 bases, and 18 bases separated the two germline ends. The CDR3 sequence is CASSPSFGTLYGYTF. Written as DNA, the CDR3 is TGTGCCAGCAGCCCCTCTTTTGGGACTCTCTATGGCTACACCTTC.